This T cell receptor beta chain was found in a study of CD8 T cells in Susac syndrome. The CDR3 is 17 residues long. Germline V gene data show CDR1 as DFQATT and CDR2 as SNEGSKA (reference sequence). V dropped 3 bases and J dropped 6 bases, with 25 bases sitting between them. For this clonotype: What it binds is not known.

Study outcomes and limitations: Peak Susac CD8+ clonal expansion was seen in TEMRA cells and active patients.

The RNA, about 0.5 to 1 ug, was put through reverse transcription using random hexamers. The immunoSEQ assay covered 54 Vbeta and 13 Jbeta segments for CDR3. Via MiXCR, TCRdb re-called the immunoSEQ multiplex PCR reads, giving one row per CDR3 protein. The sample holds about 120,000 distinct CDR3 sequences, 85% to 95% seen once. The sequenced material came from CD8+ T cells from PBMCs. This clonotype originated in a human donor with Susac syndrome. The V gene is TRBV20-1, the J gene TRBJ2-3; the D gene could be TRBD1 or TRBD2 (5 bases each). The CDR3 coding sequence is TGCAGTGCTAGGGCAGGTATCGGGACCACTTCAAGGGATACGCAGTATTTT. This sequence encodes CSARAGIGTTSRDTQYF.